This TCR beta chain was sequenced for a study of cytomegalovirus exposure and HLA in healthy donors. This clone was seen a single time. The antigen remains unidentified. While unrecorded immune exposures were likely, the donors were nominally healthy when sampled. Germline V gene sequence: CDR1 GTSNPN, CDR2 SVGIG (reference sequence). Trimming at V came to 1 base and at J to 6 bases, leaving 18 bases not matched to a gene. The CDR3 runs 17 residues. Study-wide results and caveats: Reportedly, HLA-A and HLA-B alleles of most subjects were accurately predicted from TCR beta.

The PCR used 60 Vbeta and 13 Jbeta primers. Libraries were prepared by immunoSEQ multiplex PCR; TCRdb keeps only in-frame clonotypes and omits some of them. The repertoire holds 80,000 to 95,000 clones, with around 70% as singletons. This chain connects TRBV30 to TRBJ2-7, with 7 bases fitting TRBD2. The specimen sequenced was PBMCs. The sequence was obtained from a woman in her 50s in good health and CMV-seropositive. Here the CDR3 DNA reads TGTGCCTGGAGTGGTAGTCGCGGGAGCAGGTGGCCATCCGAGCAGTACTTC. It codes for CAWSGSRGSRWPSEQYF. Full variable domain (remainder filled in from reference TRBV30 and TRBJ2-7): SQTIHQWPATLVQPVGSPLSLECTVEGTSNPNLYWYRQAAGRGLQLLFYSVGIGQISSEVPQNLSASRPQDRQFILSSKKLLLSDSGFYLCAWSGSRGSRWPSEQYFGPGTRLTVT.